The 27 T cell receptor beta chains presented below share a single source sample, sequenced in a study of T cell responses to AZD1222 COVID-19 vaccine. The method was immunoSEQ multiplex PCR; TCRdb's version includes in-frame clones alone and lacks a portion of them. Here the sample spans around 150,000 clones, more than 75% being singletons. The sequences come from peripheral blood, collected on day 0 of AZD1222 vaccination. Every receptor here comes from an adult in good health.

This CDR3 is CASSLYRTSDSNTQYF. The CDR3 DNA sequence: TGTGCCAGCAGTTTATATCGGACTAGCGATTCTAATACGCAGTATTTT. The rearrangement links TRBV27 to TRBJ2-3; 9 bases are a match to TRBD2. This CDR3 has 16 amino acids. The V segment lost 1 base and the J segment 7 bases; nucleotides outside the gene matches: 9. Per the germline V gene, CDR1 is MNHEY and CDR2 is SMNVEV (reference sequence).

The chain is built from TRBV3-1 (or the pseudogene TRBV3-2) and TRBJ2-5, with 11 positions matching TRBD1. J was trimmed by 5 bases and V by 3 bases; bases with no gene match: 5. From germline, CDR1 is LGHDT and CDR2 YNNKEL (reference sequence). CDR3 size: 15 residues. CDR3 sequence: CASSQDRGRGETQYF. CDR3 sequence (DNA): TGTGCCAGCAGCCAGGACAGGGGGCGCGGGGAGACCCAGTACTTC.

The J gene is TRBJ1-2, the V gene TRBV28, with 7 bases identical to TRBD1. V lost 6 bases and J lost 0; bases outside the gene matches: 1. Germline values: CDR1 MDHEN, CDR2 SYDVKM. CDR3 size: 13 residues. This CDR3 is CASRGQTNYGYTF. The CDR3 DNA follows: TGTGCCAGCAGGGGACAGACTAACTATGGCTACACCTTC.

The rearrangement links TRBV28 to TRBJ1-4; D is perhaps TRBD1 (6 bases). Between the trimmed V and J ends, which lost 6 bases and 7 bases, there was a span of 12 bases. The germline CDR1 and CDR2 sequences are MDHEN and SYDVKM. The CDR3 spans 13 residues. The CDR3: CASSPNRAEKLFF. CDR3 DNA: TGTGCCAGCAGCCCAAACAGGGCTGAAAAACTGTTTTTT.

In this sample, this clone turned up once. The V and J genes are TRBV6-1 and TRBJ1-1; D is unresolved. Trimming took off 4 bases at V and 0 bases at J, with 9 bases between the two ends. CDR3 size: 14 residues. Germline CDR1 reads MNHNS; CDR2 reads SASEGT. In DNA, the CDR3 is TGTGCCAGCAGTGTAGCGAGATTGAACACTGAAGCTTTCTTT. Residues: CASSVARLNTEAFF.

This chain connects TRBV7-9 to TRBJ2-7; 10 bases map to TRBD2. V lost 2 bases to trimming and J lost 1 base; unmatched junction nucleotides: 5. There are 16 residues in the CDR3. Germline CDR1 SEHNR, CDR2 FQNEAQ (reference sequence). The CDR3 DNA reads as TGTGCCAGCAGCTTACTAGCGGGAGATGCGTCCTACGAGCAGTACTTC. Its translation: CASSLLAGDASYEQYF.

The chain has TRBV2 and TRBJ2-2; the D gene is possibly TRBD2 (6 bases). The germline CDR1 and CDR2 sequences are SNHLY and FYNNEI. The CDR3 is made up of 16 amino acids. The V and J ends lost 1 base and 1 base respectively, with 10 bases between them. Here the CDR3 DNA reads TGTGCCAGCAGTGAAGTCCGAGCGGGGAACACCGGGGAGCTGTTTTTT. This codes for CASSEVRAGNTGELFF.

This clone was counted a single time. The chain combines TRBV30 with TRBJ2-1, with D hard to call. The CDR3 has 11 residues. V dropped 5 bases and J dropped 6 bases, with 8 bases sitting between them. Germline lookup yields CDR1 GTSNPN and CDR2 SVGIG (reference sequence). The chain's CDR3 is CAWWAVNEQFF. The CDR3 DNA follows: TGTGCCTGGTGGGCGGTCAATGAGCAGTTCTTC.

The genes are TRBV11-3 and TRBJ2-1; a weak D match, TRBD2 (5 bases). V lost 1 base and J lost 8, with 9 bases in between. Germline V lookup: CDR1 SGHNT, CDR2 YENEEA. CDR3 length: 13 amino acids. DNA of the CDR3: TGTGCCAGCAGCTTAGGACTACCCGATGAGCAGTTCTTC. Protein: CASSLGLPDEQFF.

V gene TRBV28 combines with J gene TRBJ2-5; TRBD1 aligns across 9 bases. The CDR3 contains 16 residues. Germline V gene lookup returns CDR1 MDHEN and CDR2 SYDVKM. With 2 bases clipped from V and 4 bases from J, the junction kept 8 bases outside the gene matches. Written as DNA, the CDR3 is TGTGCCAGCAGTTTACCGGACAGGGGAACAGGAGAGACCCAGTACTTC. This encodes CASSLPDRGTGETQYF. The full variable domain, with the rest looked up from reference TRBV28 and TRBJ2-5, is DVKVTQSSRYLVKRTGEKVFLECVQDMDHENMFWYRQDPGLGLRLIYFSYDVKMKEKGDIPEGYSVSREKKERFSLILESASTNQTSMYLCASSLPDRGTGETQYFGPGTRLLVL.

The V gene is TRBV28, the J gene TRBJ2-1; the D is unclear. Trimming pared 3 bases from V and 3 bases from J, leaving 6 bases between. Germline V gives CDR1 MDHEN, CDR2 SYDVKM. The CDR3 is 13 amino acids. CDR3 in DNA: TGTGCCAGCAGTTTCCAGGTCTACAATGAGCAGTTCTTC. The encoded protein is CASSFQVYNEQFF.

The chain carries TRBV20-1 and TRBJ1-6; possibly TRBD1 for D (6 bases). The V gene lost 3 bases and the J gene lost 7 bases, with 16 bases spanning the gap. From germline, CDR1 is DFQATT and CDR2 SNEGSKA (reference sequence). This CDR3 has 15 residues. The CDR3, as DNA: TGCAGTGCTAGTCGACAGGCAAATTACAATTCACCCCTCCACTTT. Protein sequence: CSASRQANYNSPLHF.

The chain joins TRBV3-1 (or the pseudogene TRBV3-2) to TRBJ1-2; TRBD1 agrees at 7 bases. The J segment lost 8 bases and the V segment lost 0 bases, leaving 15 bases of the junction unmatched. The CDR3 is made up of 17 amino acids. CDR1 and CDR2 from the germline V gene are LGHDT and YNNKEL (reference sequence). Written as DNA, the CDR3 is TGTGCCAGCAGCCAAGAGAGGAGGGGGCGGCCTCGGCGAGGCTACACCTTC. Amino acid sequence: CASSQERRGRPRRGYTF.

The V and J genes are TRBV28 and TRBJ2-7; a possible D gene is TRBD2 (6 bases). Germline V gives CDR1 MDHEN, CDR2 SYDVKM. Trimming took off 6 bases at V and 4 bases at J, with 19 bases between the two ends. The CDR3 consists of 15 residues. Here the CDR3 DNA reads TGTGCCAGCAGCCCGACGGGAGTTGCAATTTACGAGCAGTACTTC. Protein: CASSPTGVAIYEQYF.

The chain uses TRBV5-6 and TRBJ2-7, with D perhaps being TRBD1 or TRBD2 (5 bases each). The V gene's germline CDR1 is SGHDT and CDR2 YYEEEE. The CDR3 has 15 residues. Trimming left V 1 base short and J 7 bases short, with 18 bases between. CDR3 in amino acids: CASSLIGTQAREQYF. CDR3 bases: TGTGCCAGCAGCTTGATCGGGACCCAAGCGAGGGAGCAGTACTTC. Supplemented by reference TRBV5-6 and TRBJ2-7, the full variable domain reads DAGVTQSPTHLIKTRGQQVTLRCSPKSGHDTVSWYQQALGQGPQFIFQYYEEEERQRGNFPDRFSGHQFPNYSSELNVNALLLGDSALYLCASSLIGTQAREQYFGPGTRLTVT.

V gene TRBV29-1 combines with J gene TRBJ2-7, with 7 bases aligning to TRBD2. There are 15 residues in the CDR3. V dropped 1 base and J dropped 2; count of bases not matched to a gene: 8. The germline V gene has CDR1 SQVTM and CDR2 ANQGSEA. CDR3 protein: CSVEGIAGGTYEQYF. The CDR3 bases are TGCAGCGTTGAAGGAATAGCGGGTGGGACCTACGAGCAGTACTTC.

The chain links TRBV18 to TRBJ2-3, with D unresolved. The V end was cut by 3 bases, the J end by 1 base, with 17 bases between. Germline loops: CDR1 KGHSH, CDR2 LQKENI. CDR3 size: 17 residues. CDR3 in DNA: TGTGCCAGCTCACCCAACGGCCCATATGGGGGCACAGATACGCAGTATTTT. Its translation: CASSPNGPYGGTDTQYF. The whole variable domain, filled in from reference TRBV18 and TRBJ2-3, reads NAGVMQNPRHLVRRRGQEARLRCSPMKGHSHVYWYRQLPEEGLKFMVYLQKENIIDESGMPKERFSAEFPKEGPSILRIQQVVRGDSAAYFCASSPNGPYGGTDTQYFGPGTRLTVL.

V and J are TRBV7-2 and TRBJ2-3; 10 positions agree with TRBD2. Looked up from germline, CDR1 is SGHTA and CDR2 is FQGNSA. After removal of 5 bases from V and 2 bases from J, the junction contained 4 bases not matched to a gene. The CDR3 has 15 residues. DNA of the CDR3: TGTGCCAGCAGCCTTAGCGGGAGGCCCACAGATACGCAGTATTTT. Its protein is CASSLSGRPTDTQYF.

This clone was picked up one time. This chain uses TRBV6-5 with TRBJ1-4; D possibly corresponds to TRBD1 (5 bases). V was trimmed by 4 bases and J by 7 bases, leaving 13 bases between them. From germline, CDR1 is MNHEY and CDR2 SVGAGI. The CDR3 length is 14 residues. The CDR3 nucleotides read TGTGCCAGCAGTTCCCCAGGGAGCACTGAAAAACTGTTTTTT. Translation gives CASSSPGSTEKLFF.

J is TRBJ2-7 and V is TRBV7-2; 9 nucleotides agree with TRBD1. Trimming at V came to 2 bases and at J to 3 bases, leaving 5 bases not matched to a gene. The CDR3 has 15 residues. Germline V gene lookup returns CDR1 SGHTA and CDR2 FQGNSA. The CDR3 loop is CASSLKGQGNYEQYF. CDR3 sequence (DNA): TGTGCCAGCAGCTTAAAGGGACAGGGAAACTACGAGCAGTACTTC.

This chain links TRBV3-1 (or the pseudogene TRBV3-2) with TRBJ2-7; TRBD1 might be the D (6 bases). Germline CDR1 is LGHDT and CDR2 is YNNKEL (reference sequence). V was cut by 5 bases and J by 3 bases, with 14 bases left in between. This CDR3 has 14 residues. Written as DNA, the CDR3 is TGTGCCAGCAGCAGGCATGGGGGCAGCTACGAGCAGTACTTC. Translation: CASSRHGGSYEQYF.

The chain carries TRBV29-1 and TRBJ1-1, with 7 bases aligning to TRBD1. The CDR3 loop spans 13 amino acids. From germline, CDR1 is SQVTM and CDR2 ANQGSEA. Trimming removed 3 bases from V and 1 base from J; junction bases left unmatched: 2. CDR3 in amino acids: CSVEGQQNTEAFF. CDR3 sequence (DNA): TGCAGCGTTGAGGGACAGCAGAACACTGAAGCTTTCTTT.

Worth noting for this clone: One end of the junction does not line up with germline, which may come from a read error. The rearrangement joins TRBV28 to TRBJ1-5; D possibly corresponds to TRBD1 (5 bases). In germline, CDR1 is MDHEN, CDR2 SYDVKM. The CDR3 contains 12 residues. CDR3 DNA sequence: TGTGCCAGCAGCATTGCGTACAGGCCCCTGCATTTT. It is translated as CASSIAYRPLHF.

The J gene is TRBJ2-5, the V gene TRBV6-5, with D unclear. The length of the CDR3 is 12 residues. Looked up from germline, CDR1 is MNHEY and CDR2 is SVGAGI. Trimming took off 7 bases at V and 1 base at J, with 7 bases between the two ends. This CDR3 is CASNNFQETQYF. Here the CDR3 DNA reads TGTGCCAGCAATAACTTCCAAGAGACCCAGTACTTC.

V and J are TRBV28 and TRBJ2-2; D gene unclear. This CDR3 is built from 14 residues. V dropped 3 bases and J dropped 4 bases, with 9 bases sitting between them. The germline CDR1 and CDR2 sequences are MDHEN and SYDVKM. CDR3 sequence (DNA): TGTGCCAGCAGTTTTCGTCAGGTCACCGGGGAGCTGTTTTTT. As protein: CASSFRQVTGELFF.

V gene TRBV20-1 combines with J gene TRBJ2-5; TRBD2 agrees at 9 bases. The trim removed 3 bases at V and 5 bases at J, leaving 4 bases unmatched. Germline CDR1 DFQATT, CDR2 SNEGSKA (reference sequence). The CDR3 runs 13 residues. The CDR3 nucleotides are TGCAGTGCTAGTCCTAGCGGGACGGAGACCCAGTACTTC. It is translated as CSASPSGTETQYF.

The genes are TRBV18 and TRBJ2-2; no firm D call. Germline loops: CDR1 KGHSH, CDR2 LQKENI. Trimming removed 2 bases from V and 5 bases from J, with 9 bases in between. This CDR3 contains 14 residues. For the CDR3, the DNA is TGTGCCAGCTCACCAGGGTCGAGGACCGGGGAGCTGTTTTTT. It specifies CASSPGSRTGELFF.